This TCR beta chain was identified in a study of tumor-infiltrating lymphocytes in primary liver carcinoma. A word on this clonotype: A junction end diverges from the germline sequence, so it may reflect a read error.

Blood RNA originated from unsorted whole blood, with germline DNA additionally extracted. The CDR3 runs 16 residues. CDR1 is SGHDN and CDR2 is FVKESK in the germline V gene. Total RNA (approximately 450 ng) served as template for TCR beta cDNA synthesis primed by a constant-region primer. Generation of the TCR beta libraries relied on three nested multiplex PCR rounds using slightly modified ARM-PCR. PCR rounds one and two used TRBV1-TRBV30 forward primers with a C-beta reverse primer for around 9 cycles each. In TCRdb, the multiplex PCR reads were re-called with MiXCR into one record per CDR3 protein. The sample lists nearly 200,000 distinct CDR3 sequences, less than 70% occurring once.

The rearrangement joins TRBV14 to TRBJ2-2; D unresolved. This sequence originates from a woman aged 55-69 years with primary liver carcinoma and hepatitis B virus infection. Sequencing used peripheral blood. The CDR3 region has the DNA TGTGCCAGCAACCAAGATCACCAAGCGAACACCGGGGAGCTGTTTTTT. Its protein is CASNQDHQANTGELFF.